Listed below are T cell receptor beta chains from one sample, sequenced in a study of T cells in Graves' hyperthyroidism and ophthalmopathy. TCRdb re-analysed the multiplex PCR reads in MiXCR, keeping a single row per CDR3 protein. The sample has roughly 290,000 distinct CDR3 sequences, over 15% seen once. Sequenced sample: blood. Receptors originate from a woman in her sixties with Graves' ophthalmopathy. Both conserved end residues are part of each CDR3. The D gene is left open where the match is weak. Part of the rows lack a size; the others show once, few, many or a class for expanded clones.

cdr3_nt cdr3_aa j_call d_call clone_size v_call
TGCGCCAGCAGTGAGTACTGGCACACTGAAGCTTTCTTT CASSEYWHTEAFF TRBJ1-1 . few TRBV10-2
TGTGCCAGCAGCTGGGGACAGGGTGATGGCTACACCTTC CASSWGQGDGYTF TRBJ1-2 TRBD1 many TRBV7-2
TGTGCCACGGCCGGGACGCTAAACAATGAGCAGTTCTTC CATAGTLNNEQFF TRBJ2-1 . many TRBV27
TGCGCCAGCAGCCCCGGGACAGGGGGGAGAAATCAGCCCCAGCATTTT CASSPGTGGRNQPQHF TRBJ1-5 TRBD1 many TRBV5-1
TGTGCCAGCAACCACAGGACAGATTCCTACGAGCAGTACTTC CASNHRTDSYEQYF TRBJ2-7 . many TRBV7-2
TGCAGTGCTAGATACAGTAATGAAAAACTGTTTTTT CSARYSNEKLFF TRBJ1-4 . many TRBV20-1
TGTGCCATCAGTGAGTCGGGTAGAGAAGAGACCCAGTACTTC CAISESGREETQYF TRBJ2-5 . few TRBV10-3
TGTGCCACCAGCAGAGATATTGGCTCGGCAGGGGGAATTGGCTACACCTTC CATSRDIGSAGGIGYTF TRBJ1-2 TRBD1 . TRBV15
TGTGCCAGCAGACCCCTGCTAGGCCCCTACAATGAGCAGTTCTTC CASRPLLGPYNEQFF TRBJ2-1 . many TRBV28
TGTGCCAGCACGAGCGGGGGGCCTTTCACAGATACGCAGTATTTT CASTSGGPFTDTQYF TRBJ2-3 TRBD2 few TRBV6-2/TRBV6-3
TGTGCCAGCAGCACCGGGACAGGGCTCTATGGCTACACCTTC CASSTGTGLYGYTF TRBJ1-2 TRBD1 . TRBV7-2
TGTGCCTGGAGTGGACAGTACACCGGGGAGCTGTTTTTT CAWSGQYTGELFF TRBJ2-2 . few TRBV30
TGTGCCAGCAGCCAAGATTACCGTCGGGAGACCCAGTACTTC CASSQDYRRETQYF TRBJ2-5 . many TRBV4-2
TGTGCCAGCAGTTTAGACCGTTTAGCAGGGGCCCAGTACAATGAGCAGTTCTTC CASSLDRLAGAQYNEQFF TRBJ2-1 . . TRBV12-3/TRBV12-4
TGTGCCAGCAGGACGGGCAGGGGGATCTTTGGCTACACCTTC CASRTGRGIFGYTF TRBJ1-2 TRBD1 . TRBV7-2
TGTGCCAGCAGTTTATACCGGGGTTGGGAGACCCAGTACTTC CASSLYRGWETQYF TRBJ2-5 . many TRBV28
TGCAGCGTTGAGTTGGGGGTCTCGGAGCAGTACTTC CSVELGVSEQYF TRBJ2-7 . . TRBV29-1
TGTGCCACCAGCATCGACAGGGCTAATCAGCCCCAGCATTTT CATSIDRANQPQHF TRBJ1-5 TRBD1 few TRBV15